These 10 T cell receptor delta chains originate from one sample sequenced in a study of gamma-delta chains in newborns, infants, children (dated by TCRdb to between 2018 and 2021). Sequencer: Illumina MiSeq. The public reads were reprocessed by TCRdb using CATT, and rows of matching DNA were later combined. Recorded for this sample are 2,000 to 3,000 delta-chain clones; roughly 0.98% of them occurred a single time. The ten largest clonotypes hold roughly 25% of the sample. Source material: blood. Source of these receptors: a child who was a newborn, infant or young child, either healthy, febrile or measles-vaccinated (not recorded which).

This clone is termed large. For the CDR3, the DNA is TGTGCCTGTGACACCGCTGGGAGCTCCTGGGACACCCGACAGATGTTTTTC. Its translation: CACDTAGSSWDTRQMFF. The J gene is TRDJ3, the V gene TRDV2; D possibly corresponds to TRDD3 (5 bases). Germline V gene data show CDR1 as GEAIGNYY and CDR2 as EKD. V was shortened by 0 bases and J by 0 bases, with 8 bases between the two germline ends. The CDR3 sequence is 17 residues long.

This clone was seen at least ten times. This likely traces to a read error, being one base from a far larger clone. The chain has TRDV2 and TRDJ3; TRDD3 matches 12 bases. The germline gives CDR1 GEAIGNYY, CDR2 EKD. This CDR3 comprises 18 residues. The CDR3 coding sequence is TGTGCCTGTGACACCGTACTGGGGGATACCTGGGACGCCCGACAGATGTTTTTC. Amino acid sequence: CACDTVLGDTWDARQMFF.

Concerning this clone: This DNA's translation differs at residue 4 from TCRdb's protein, which comes from a much larger clone; a read error is likely, and the protein shown is translated from the DNA. The chain combines TRDV2 with TRDJ1; possibly TRDD3 for D (5 bases). Germline V gene sequence: CDR1 GEAIGNYY, CDR2 EKD. The CDR3 has 15 amino acids. The CDR3 DNA sequence: TGTGCCTGTAACACCGTTGGGGCCTACACCGATAAACTCATCTTT. Protein sequence: CACNTVGAYTDKLIF.

In its sample, this clone was seen many times. The TCRdb record carries a much larger clone's protein, which differs from this DNA's translation at residue 4; a read error is the likely cause, and the protein listed here is the DNA translation. The V and J genes are TRDV2 and TRDJ1, with 7 bases that match TRDD3. The CDR3 sequence is 14 residues long. Germline V lookup: CDR1 GEAIGNYY, CDR2 EKD. Trimming cost V 5 bases and J 1 base; bases outside gene matches: 6. CDR3 sequence: CACGKLGATDKLIF. CDR3 DNA: TGTGCCTGTGGCAAGCTGGGGGCCACCGATAAACTCATCTTT.

This clone is medium-sized within its sample. This likely came from a read error, as a far larger clone is one base away. The genes are TRDV2 and TRDJ1; TRDD3 matches at 8 bases. This CDR3 is 14 amino acids long. Germline loops: CDR1 GEAIGNYY, CDR2 EKD. The DNA of the CDR3 is TGTGCCTGTGGCACCTGGGGGAACACCGATAAACTCATCTTT. Its protein is CACGTWGNTDKLIF.

This clone is hyperexpanded within its sample. Different DNA sequences within this sample yield the same CDR3. This chain uses TRDV2 with TRDJ1, with TRDD3 matching 11 bases. Germline-derived CDR1 and CDR2 are GEAIGNYY and EKD. V shed 4 bases, J shed 0 bases, and the junction held 3 bases outside the gene matches. The CDR3 contains 15 residues. CDR3 in amino acids: CACDGLGDNTDKLIF. CDR3 sequence (DNA): TGTGCCTGTGATGGACTGGGGGATAACACCGATAAACTCATCTTT.

This clone has a count of ten or more. A far larger clone is one base from this, pointing to a likely read error. The same CDR3 also results from other DNA sequences found in this sample. V and J are TRDV2 and TRDJ2, with 13 bases identical to TRDD3. The CDR3 is 18 amino acids. The V gene's germline CDR1 is GEAIGNYY and CDR2 EKD. The CDR3 DNA is TGTGCCTGTGACCCTTGTACTGGGGGATACGATCACCCAGCACAGCTCTTCTTT. It encodes CACDPCTGGYDHPAQLFF.

This clone was detected a few times. The rearrangement uses TRDV3 and TRDJ1; the match to TRDD3 covers 11 bases. The junction had 12 bases not matched to a gene; V was cut back by 3 bases and J by 0 bases. Germline V lookup: CDR1 TVYSNPD, CDR2 GDNSRS (reference sequence). The CDR3 totals 17 residues. CDR3 DNA: TGTGCCTTCCTCCTGGTGGGGGATACGCCTTACACCGATAAACTCATCTTT. This translates into CAFLLVGDTPYTDKLIF.

This clone was seen at least ten times. A far larger clone is a single base away, which makes a read error likely. The same CDR3 is also encoded by other DNA sequences in this sample. The V and J genes are TRDV2 and TRDJ2; 10 nucleotides agree with TRDD3. Germline CDR1 GEAIGNYY, CDR2 EKD. The CDR3 extends over 16 amino acids. The DNA for the CDR3 is TGTGCCTGTGACACCGTGGGGGATACTTTGACGGCACAACTCTTCTTT. Protein product: CACDTVGDTLTAQLFF.

Notes on this clone: The protein in TCRdb stems from a much larger clone and differs at residue 6 from this DNA's translation, likely a read error; here the protein is translated from the DNA. The chain joins TRDV2 to TRDJ3, with a possible D match to TRDD3 (5 bases). V was clipped by 0 bases and J by 5 bases, with 13 bases between them. The germline gives CDR1 GEAIGNYY, CDR2 EKD. The CDR3 runs 17 residues. CDR3 amino acids: CACDTAWDERDTRQMFF. CDR3 nucleotide sequence: TGTGCCTGTGACACCGCCTGGGATGAGCGGGACACCCGACAGATGTTTTTC.